This TCR beta chain was observed in a study of blood T cells in healthy people across ages. There are 14 residues in the CDR3. CDR1 is MNHEY, CDR2 SMNVEV, per germline (reference sequence). V was cut by 8 bases and J by 5 bases, with 18 bases left in between. This clonotype was seen only a few times. It was with a sample-barcoded 5' primer and a J-beta primer mix that a second PCR of roughly 6 to 12 cycles was run. MiXCR was run by TCRdb on the 5' RACE reads, yielding one entry per CDR3 protein. Of about 1 million distinct CDR3 sequences detected, around 43% appear once; the ten largest clones hold approximately 20%.

Material for sequencing was blood. This chain connects TRBV27 to TRBJ1-2; D may be TRBD1 (5 bases). The clonotype comes from a woman aged 60-75 years in good health. CDR3 residues: CASSGGALGYGYTF. Written as DNA, the CDR3 is TGTGCCAGCTCTGGCGGGGCTTTAGGGTATGGCTACACCTTC.